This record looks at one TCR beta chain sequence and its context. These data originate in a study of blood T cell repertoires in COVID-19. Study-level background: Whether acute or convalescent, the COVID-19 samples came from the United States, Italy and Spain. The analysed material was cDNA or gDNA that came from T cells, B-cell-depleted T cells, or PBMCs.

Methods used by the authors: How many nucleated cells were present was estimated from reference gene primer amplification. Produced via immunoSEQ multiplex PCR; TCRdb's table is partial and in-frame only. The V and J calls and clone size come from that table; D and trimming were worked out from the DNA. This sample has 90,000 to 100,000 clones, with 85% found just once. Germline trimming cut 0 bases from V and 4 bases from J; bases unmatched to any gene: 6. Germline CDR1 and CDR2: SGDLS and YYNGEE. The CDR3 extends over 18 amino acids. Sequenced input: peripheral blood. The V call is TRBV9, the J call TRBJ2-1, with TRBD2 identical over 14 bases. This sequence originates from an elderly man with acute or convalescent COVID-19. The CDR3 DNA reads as TGTGCCAGCAGCGTAGTCGGGGGACTAGCGGGAGCTTACAATGAGCAGTTCTTC. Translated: CASSVVGGLAGAYNEQFF.